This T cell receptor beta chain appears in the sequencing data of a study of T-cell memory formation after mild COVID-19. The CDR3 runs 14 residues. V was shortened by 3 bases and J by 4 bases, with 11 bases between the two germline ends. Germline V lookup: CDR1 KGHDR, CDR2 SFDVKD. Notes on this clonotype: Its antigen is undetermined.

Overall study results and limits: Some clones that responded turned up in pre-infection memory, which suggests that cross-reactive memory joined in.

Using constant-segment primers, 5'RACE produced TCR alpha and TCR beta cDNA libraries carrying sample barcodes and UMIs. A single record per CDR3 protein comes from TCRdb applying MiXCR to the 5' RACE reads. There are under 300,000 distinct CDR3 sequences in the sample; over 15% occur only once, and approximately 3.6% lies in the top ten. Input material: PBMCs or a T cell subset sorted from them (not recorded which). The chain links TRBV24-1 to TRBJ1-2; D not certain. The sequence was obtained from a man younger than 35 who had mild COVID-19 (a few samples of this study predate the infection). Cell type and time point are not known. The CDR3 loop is CATSDPSLPYGYTF. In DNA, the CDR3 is TGTGCCACCAGTGATCCGAGCCTTCCCTATGGCTACACCTTC.